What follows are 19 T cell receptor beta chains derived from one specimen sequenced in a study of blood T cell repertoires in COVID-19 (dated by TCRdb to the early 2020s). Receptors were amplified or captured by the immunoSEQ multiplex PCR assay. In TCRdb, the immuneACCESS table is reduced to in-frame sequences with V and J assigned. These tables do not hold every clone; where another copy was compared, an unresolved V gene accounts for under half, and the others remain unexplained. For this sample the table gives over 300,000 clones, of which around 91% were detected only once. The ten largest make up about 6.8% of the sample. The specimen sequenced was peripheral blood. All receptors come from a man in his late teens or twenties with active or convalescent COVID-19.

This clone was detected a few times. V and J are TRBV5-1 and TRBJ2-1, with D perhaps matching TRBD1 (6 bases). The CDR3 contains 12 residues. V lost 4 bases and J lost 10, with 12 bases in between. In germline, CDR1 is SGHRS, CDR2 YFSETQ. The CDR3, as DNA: TGCGCCAGCAGCCCGCAGGGGTGGGAGCAGTTCTTC. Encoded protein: CASSPQGWEQFF.

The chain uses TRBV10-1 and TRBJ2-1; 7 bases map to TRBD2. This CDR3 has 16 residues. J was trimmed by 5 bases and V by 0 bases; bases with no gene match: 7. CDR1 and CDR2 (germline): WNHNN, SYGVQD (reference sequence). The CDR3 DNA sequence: TGCGCCAGCAGTGAGTCGGTGGGGGGGTTCCACAATGAGCAGTTCTTC. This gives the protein CASSESVGGFHNEQFF.

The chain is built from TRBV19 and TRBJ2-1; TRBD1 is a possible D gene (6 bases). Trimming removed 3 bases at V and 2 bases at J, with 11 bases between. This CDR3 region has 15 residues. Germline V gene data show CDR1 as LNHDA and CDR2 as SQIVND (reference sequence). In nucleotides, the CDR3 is TGTGCCAGTAGTATTGGGTCAGGGGCCTACAATGAGCAGTTCTTC. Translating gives CASSIGSGAYNEQFF.

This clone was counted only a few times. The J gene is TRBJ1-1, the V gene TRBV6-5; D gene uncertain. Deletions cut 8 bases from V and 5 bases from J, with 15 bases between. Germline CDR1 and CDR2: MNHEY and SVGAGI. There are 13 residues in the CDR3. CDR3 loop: CASRTAYRTEAFF. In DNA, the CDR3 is TGTGCCAGCCGAACAGCATATAGGACTGAAGCTTTCTTT.

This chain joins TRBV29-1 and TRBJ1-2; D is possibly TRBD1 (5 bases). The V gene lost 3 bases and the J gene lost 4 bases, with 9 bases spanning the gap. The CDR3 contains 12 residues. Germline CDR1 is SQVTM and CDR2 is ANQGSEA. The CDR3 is CSVDQGSYGYTF. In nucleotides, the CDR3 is TGCAGCGTTGATCAGGGTAGCTATGGCTACACCTTC.

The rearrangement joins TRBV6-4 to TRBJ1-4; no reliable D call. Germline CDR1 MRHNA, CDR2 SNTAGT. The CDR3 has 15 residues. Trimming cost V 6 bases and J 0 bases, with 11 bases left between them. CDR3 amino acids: CASSRTGATNEKLFF. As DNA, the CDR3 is TGTGCCAGCAGCCGAACGGGTGCAACTAATGAAAAACTGTTTTTT.

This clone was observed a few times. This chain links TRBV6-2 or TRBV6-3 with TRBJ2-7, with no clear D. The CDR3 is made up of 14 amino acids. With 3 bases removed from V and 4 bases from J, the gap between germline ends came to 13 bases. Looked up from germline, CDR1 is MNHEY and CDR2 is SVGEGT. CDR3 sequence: CASSYGPGRYEQYF. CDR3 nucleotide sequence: TGTGCCAGCAGTTATGGTCCAGGAAGATACGAGCAGTACTTC.

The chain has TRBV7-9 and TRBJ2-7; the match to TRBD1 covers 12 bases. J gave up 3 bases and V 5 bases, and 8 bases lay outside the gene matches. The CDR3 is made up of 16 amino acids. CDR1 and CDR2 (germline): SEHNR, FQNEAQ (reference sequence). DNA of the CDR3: TGTGCCAGCAGCACAACCGGGACAGGGGGCTTCTACGAGCAGTACTTC. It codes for CASSTTGTGGFYEQYF.

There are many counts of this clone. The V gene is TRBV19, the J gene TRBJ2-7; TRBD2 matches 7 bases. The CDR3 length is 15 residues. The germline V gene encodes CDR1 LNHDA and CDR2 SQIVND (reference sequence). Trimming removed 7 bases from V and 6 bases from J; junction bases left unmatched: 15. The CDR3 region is CASTVTAGALAEQYF. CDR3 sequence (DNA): TGTGCCAGTACGGTCACGGCGGGAGCCCTCGCCGAGCAGTACTTC.

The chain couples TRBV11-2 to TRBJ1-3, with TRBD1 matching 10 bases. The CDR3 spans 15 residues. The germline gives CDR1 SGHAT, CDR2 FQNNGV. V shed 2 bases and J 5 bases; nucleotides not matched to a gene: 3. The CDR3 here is CASSLRTGGRNTIYF. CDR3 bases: TGTGCCAGCAGCTTAAGGACAGGGGGTCGAAACACCATATATTTT.

This chain's CDR3 is CAISPLSTDTQYF. The CDR3 DNA reads TGTGCCATCAGTCCGCTAAGCACAGATACGCAGTATTTT. The J gene is TRBJ2-3, the V gene TRBV10-3; D is unclear. Trimming removed 5 bases at V and 0 bases at J, with 6 bases between. The CDR3 has 13 residues. Germline assignment: CDR1 ENHRY and CDR2 SYGVKD.

CDR3 nucleotide sequence: TGTGCCAGCAGCCAAGATATAGCTTCACCCCTCCACTTT. Protein: CASSQDIASPLHF. The J gene is TRBJ1-6, the V gene TRBV3-1 (or the pseudogene TRBV3-2); D is unclear. CDR1 and CDR2 from the germline V gene are LGHDT and YNNKEL (reference sequence). This CDR3 region has 13 residues. V lost 0 bases and J 9 bases, leaving 6 bases between the germline ends.

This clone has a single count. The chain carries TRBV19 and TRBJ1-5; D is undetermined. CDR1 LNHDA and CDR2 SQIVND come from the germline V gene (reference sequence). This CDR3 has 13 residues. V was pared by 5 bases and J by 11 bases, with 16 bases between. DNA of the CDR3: TGTGCCAGTAGTTCAATTACCGGGGAGGCCCAGCATTTT. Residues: CASSSITGEAQHF.

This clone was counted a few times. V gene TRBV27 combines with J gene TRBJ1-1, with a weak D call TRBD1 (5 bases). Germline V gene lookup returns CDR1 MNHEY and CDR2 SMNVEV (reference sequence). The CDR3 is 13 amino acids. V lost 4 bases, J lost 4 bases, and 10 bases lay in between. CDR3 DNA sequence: TGTGCCAGCAGTTGGGGCAGGGTCACTGAAGCTTTCTTT. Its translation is CASSWGRVTEAFF.

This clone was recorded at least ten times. The CDR3 bases are TGTGCCCGGGACACGACAGGGGACGAGCAGTACTTC. Amino acids: CARDTTGDEQYF. The chain recombines TRBV30 with TRBJ2-7; 8 positions match TRBD1. The trim removed 8 bases at V and 5 bases at J, leaving 8 bases unmatched. The CDR3 loop spans 12 amino acids. CDR1 and CDR2 (germline): GTSNPN, SVGIG (reference sequence).

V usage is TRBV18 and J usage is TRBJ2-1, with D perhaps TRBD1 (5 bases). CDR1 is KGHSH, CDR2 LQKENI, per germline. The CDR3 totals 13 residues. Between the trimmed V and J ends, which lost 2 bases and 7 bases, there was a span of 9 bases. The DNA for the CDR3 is TGTGCCAGCTCACCAATTTCAGGGAATGAGCAGTTCTTC. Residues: CASSPISGNEQFF.

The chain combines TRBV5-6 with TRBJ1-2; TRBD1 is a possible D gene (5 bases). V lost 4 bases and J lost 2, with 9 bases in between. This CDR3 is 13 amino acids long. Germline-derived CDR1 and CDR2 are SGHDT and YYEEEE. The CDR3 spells CASSEDKNYGYTF. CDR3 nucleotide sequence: TGTGCCAGCAGCGAGGACAAGAACTATGGCTACACCTTC. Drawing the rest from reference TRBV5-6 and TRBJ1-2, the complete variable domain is DAGVTQSPTHLIKTRGQQVTLRCSPKSGHDTVSWYQQALGQGPQFIFQYYEEEERQRGNFPDRFSGHQFPNYSSELNVNALLLGDSALYLCASSEDKNYGYTFGSGTRLTVV.

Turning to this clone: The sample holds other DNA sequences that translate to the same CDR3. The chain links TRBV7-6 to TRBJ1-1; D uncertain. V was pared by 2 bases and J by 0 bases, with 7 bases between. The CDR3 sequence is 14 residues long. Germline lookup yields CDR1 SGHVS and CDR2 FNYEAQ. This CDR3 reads CASSLNSLNTEAFF. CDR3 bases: TGTGCCAGCAGCTTAAACAGCTTGAACACTGAAGCTTTCTTT.

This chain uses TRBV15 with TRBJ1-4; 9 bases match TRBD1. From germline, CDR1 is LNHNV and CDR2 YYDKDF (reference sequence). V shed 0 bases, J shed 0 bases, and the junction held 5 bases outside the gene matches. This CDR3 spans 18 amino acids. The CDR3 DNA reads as TGTGCCACCAGCAGAGATGAAGACAGGGGGACAACTAATGAAAAACTGTTTTTT. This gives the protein CATSRDEDRGTTNEKLFF.